This T cell receptor (beta chain) was captured in a study of T cell responses to AZD1222 COVID-19 vaccine. Germline CDR1 reads LNHDA; CDR2 reads SQIVND (reference sequence). V trimming: 4 bases; J trimming: 2 bases; junction bases outside the gene matches: 7. The CDR3 runs 15 residues. TCRdb keeps only in-frame clones here, not all; method: immunoSEQ multiplex PCR. Of about 200,000 clones listed, more than 80% were seen once; the top ten hold 3.6%. The receptor was derived from an adult who received the MenACWY meningococcal vaccine as a control. The input for sequencing was peripheral blood, taken 28 days after the second dose of the MenACWY control vaccine. J is TRBJ2-7 and V is TRBV19; 8 positions match TRBD2. The CDR3 nucleotides are TGTGCCAGTAGTAATCCGGGACTAGGAACCTACGAGCAGTACTTC. Protein: CASSNPGLGTYEQYF.